This TCR beta chain appears in the sequencing data of a study of T cell changes during pregnancy in multiple sclerosis (dated by TCRdb to between 2018 and 2021). Concerning the study at large: Changes in the T cell repertoire over the course of pregnancy were examined in this study in women with multiple sclerosis.

CDR1 and CDR2 (SGHNT, YYREEE) derive from the germline V gene (reference sequence). Spanning cysteine to phenylalanine, the CDR3 consists of 14 amino acids. The DNA shown is the 42-base CDR3, in frame from base 1. For this chain, trimming is 4 bases at the V end and 4 bases at the J end, and the number of junction bases without a gene match is 3. Library construction relied on the immunoSEQ multiplex PCR assay. TCRdb mirrors the immuneACCESS table, restricted to in-frame sequences. Some clones are absent from its copies; in checked studies, under half trace to an unresolved V gene, and the reason for the others is unknown. The sample table lists 50,000 to 60,000 clones, less than 90% of them with a count of one. The ten most abundant clones make up under 0.45% of the sample. Comment on this clone: Its antigen target is currently unknown. No base quality values were provided; no much bigger clone lies one nucleotide off.

The rearranged segments are TRBV5-4 and TRBJ2-7, and TRBD2 aligns with 12 junction nucleotides. Sequencing was performed on CD4+ T cells from peripheral blood mononuclear cells, taken in the third trimester of pregnancy. The receptor was derived from a female donor with multiple sclerosis, enrolled in a pregnancy study. The nucleotides read TGTGCCAGCAGCCCAGGGACTAGCGGGTACGAGCAGTACTTC. Translated, this gives CASSPGTSGYEQYF.